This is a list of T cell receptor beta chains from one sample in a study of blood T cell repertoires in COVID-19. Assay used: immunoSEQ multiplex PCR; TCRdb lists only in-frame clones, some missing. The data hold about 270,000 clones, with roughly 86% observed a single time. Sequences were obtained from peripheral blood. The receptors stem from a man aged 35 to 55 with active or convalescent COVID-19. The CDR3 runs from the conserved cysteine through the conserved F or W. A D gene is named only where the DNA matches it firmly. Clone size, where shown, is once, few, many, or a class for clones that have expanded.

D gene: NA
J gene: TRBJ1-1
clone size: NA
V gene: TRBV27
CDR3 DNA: TGTGCCAGCAGATCTCCGGGGAGGAACACTGAAGCTTTCTTT
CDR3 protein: CASRSPGRNTEAFF

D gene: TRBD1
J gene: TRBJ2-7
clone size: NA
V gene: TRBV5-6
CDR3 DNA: TGTGCCAGCAGCTTGGGGGACAGAGCCTACGAGCAGTACTTC
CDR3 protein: CASSLGDRAYEQYF

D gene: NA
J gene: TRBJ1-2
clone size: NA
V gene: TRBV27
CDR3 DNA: TGTGCCAGCAGTTATGACCATGAGGATGGCTACACCTTC
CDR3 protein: CASSYDHEDGYTF

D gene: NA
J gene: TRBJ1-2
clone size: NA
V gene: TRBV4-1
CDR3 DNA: TGCGCCAGCAGCCAAGATCTACAGACAGCTCGGGTTGGCTACACCTTC
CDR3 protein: CASSQDLQTARVGYTF

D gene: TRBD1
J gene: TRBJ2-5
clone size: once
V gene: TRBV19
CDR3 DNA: TGTGCCAGTAAGCCCGCCCCCCGGGACAGGCTGGAGACCCAGTACTTC
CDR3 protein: CASKPAPRDRLETQYF

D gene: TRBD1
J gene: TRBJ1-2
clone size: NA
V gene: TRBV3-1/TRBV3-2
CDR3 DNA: TGTGCCAGCAGCCAAGATGTCAGGGGGCAGTCTGGCTACACCTTC
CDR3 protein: CASSQDVRGQSGYTF

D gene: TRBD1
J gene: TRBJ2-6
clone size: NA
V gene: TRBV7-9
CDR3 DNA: TGTGCCAGCAGCGTATCCGGGACAGGTCTCTCTGGGGCCAACGTCCTGACTTTC
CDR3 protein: CASSVSGTGLSGANVLTF

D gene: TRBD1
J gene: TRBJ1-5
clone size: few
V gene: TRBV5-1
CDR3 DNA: TGCGCCAGCAGCTTCTTACCGGGACAGGGGGCACATCAGCCCCAGCATTTT
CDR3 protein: CASSFLPGQGAHQPQHF

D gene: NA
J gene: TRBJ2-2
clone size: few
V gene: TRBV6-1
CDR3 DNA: TGTGCCAGCAGTGAATCGTTTAACACCGGGGAGCTGTTTTTT
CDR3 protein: CASSESFNTGELFF

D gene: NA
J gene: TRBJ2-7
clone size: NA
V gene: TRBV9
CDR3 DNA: TGTGCCAGCAGCGTAGTAGCAGAGGCCTACGAGCAGTACTTC
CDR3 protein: CASSVVAEAYEQYF

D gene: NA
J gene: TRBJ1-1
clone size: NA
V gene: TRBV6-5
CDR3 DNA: TGTGCCAGCAGTCCATTCCGGGAGAACACTGAAGCTTTCTTT
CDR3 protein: CASSPFRENTEAFF

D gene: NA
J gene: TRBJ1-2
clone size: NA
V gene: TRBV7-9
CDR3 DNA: TGTGCCAGCAGCCTTTCCCATGGCTACACCTTC
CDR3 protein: CASSLSHGYTF

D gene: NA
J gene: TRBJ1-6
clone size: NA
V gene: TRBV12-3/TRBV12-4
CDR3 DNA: TGTGCCAGCACCCTAAACGGACCCCTCCACTTT
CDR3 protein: CASTLNGPLHF

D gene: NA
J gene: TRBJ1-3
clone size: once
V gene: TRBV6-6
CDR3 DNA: TGTGCCAGCAGTTACGGACAGGGAAACACCATATATTTT
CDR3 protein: CASSYGQGNTIYF

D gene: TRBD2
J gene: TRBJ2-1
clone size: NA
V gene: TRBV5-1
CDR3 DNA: TGCGCCAGCAGCTCTCGACTAGCGGACAATGAGCAGTTCTTC
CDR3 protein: CASSSRLADNEQFF

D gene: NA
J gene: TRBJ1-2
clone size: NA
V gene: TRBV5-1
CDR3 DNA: TGCGCCAGCAGCTCCCCGGACACCGCTAACTATGGCTACACCTTC
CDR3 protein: CASSSPDTANYGYTF

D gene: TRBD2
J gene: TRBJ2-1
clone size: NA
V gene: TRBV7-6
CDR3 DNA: TGTGCCAGCAGCTTTGGGACTAGCGGGGAAAGTTGGGATGAGCAGTTCTTC
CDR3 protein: CASSFGTSGESWDEQFF

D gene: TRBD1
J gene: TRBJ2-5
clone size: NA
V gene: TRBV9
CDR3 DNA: TGTGCCAGCAGCGTAGCTGGGGACAGCCAAGAGACCCAGTACTTC
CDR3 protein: CASSVAGDSQETQYF

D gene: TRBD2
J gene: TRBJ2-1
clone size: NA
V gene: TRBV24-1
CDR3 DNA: TGTGCCACCAGTGATTTTATAGCGGGGTCCAGTGAGCAGTTCTTC
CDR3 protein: CATSDFIAGSSEQFF

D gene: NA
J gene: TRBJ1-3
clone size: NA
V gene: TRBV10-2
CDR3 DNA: TGCGCCAGCAGTGTCGGCAGGGAGGTCGGAAACACCATATATTTT
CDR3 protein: CASSVGREVGNTIYF

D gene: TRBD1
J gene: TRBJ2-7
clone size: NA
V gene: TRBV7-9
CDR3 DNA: TGTGCCAGCAGAGGTCCTCAGGGGGCCCACGAGCAGTACTTC
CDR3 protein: CASRGPQGAHEQYF

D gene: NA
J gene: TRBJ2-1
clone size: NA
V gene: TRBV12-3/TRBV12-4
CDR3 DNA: TGTGCCAGCAGTTTAGCAGGGGCAAAGGAGCAGTTCTTC
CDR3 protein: CASSLAGAKEQFF

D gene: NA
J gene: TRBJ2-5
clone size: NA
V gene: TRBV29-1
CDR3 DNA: TGCAGCATCCGGTCAGGGAGGGAGACCCAGTACTTC
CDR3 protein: CSIRSGRETQYF

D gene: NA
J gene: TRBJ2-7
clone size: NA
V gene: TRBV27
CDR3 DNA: TGTGCCACCTCGGAGGACGGGAACTACGAGCAGTACTTC
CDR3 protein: CATSEDGNYEQYF